This TCR beta chain was retrieved from a study of cytomegalovirus exposure and HLA in healthy donors. Germline V CDR1 and CDR2: SGHRS, YFSETQ. The CDR3 sequence is 14 residues long. J was trimmed by 4 bases and V by 2 bases; bases with no gene match: 4. PCR primers comprised 60 Vbeta and 13 Jbeta primers. The repertoire was sequenced with immunoSEQ multiplex PCR; TCRdb's copy has only in-frame clones and lacks some. Of about 120,000 clones listed, roughly four fifths are singletons. Sequencing was done on a sample of PBMCs. The chain couples TRBV5-1 to TRBJ2-5; 8 bases are a match to TRBD1. This receptor was identified in a woman aged 18-35 years in good health and CMV-seronegative. Here the CDR3 DNA reads TGCGCCAGCAGCTTCTTCGACAGGGGAGAGACCCAGTACTTC. It yields the protein CASSFFDRGETQYF.